The entry below gives a single T cell receptor beta chain sequence along with its context. The sample belongs to a study of early T cells in non-severe SARS-CoV-2 infection. MiXCR was run by TCRdb on the 5' RACE reads, yielding one entry per CDR3 protein. This table holds roughly 63,000 distinct CDR3 sequences, roughly 12% found once. The receptor comes from an adult who was a healthcare worker with PCR-confirmed SARS-CoV-2 infection or an uninfected control (not recorded which). Specimen: whole blood.

The CDR3 nucleotides are TGTGCCAGCAGTTACGGGATCCCAGAGCAGTTCTTC. This encodes CASSYGIPEQFF. J is TRBJ2-1 and V is TRBV6-2 or TRBV6-3; no clear D. V shed 2 bases and J shed 10 bases, with 9 bases lying between them. Germline lookup yields CDR1 MNHEY and CDR2 SVGEGT. The CDR3 is 12 amino acids.